This T cell receptor (beta chain) was retrieved from a study of blood T cell repertoires in COVID-19 (dated by TCRdb to about 2020). In the study overall: Samples from collaborators originated in the United States, Italy and Spain and spanned both the acute and convalescent phases of COVID-19. The material from the prospective study consisted of cDNA or gDNA derived from T cells, B-cell-depleted T cells, or PBMCs. The dataset comprised deeply sampled blood TCRbeta repertoires from subjects exposed to, actively infected with, or recovered from COVID-19. The repertoires were released in a freely available public database meant as a resource for research on the immune response to SARS-CoV-2. Samples were obtained from the ongoing ImmuneRACE study (first 160 participants) and from over 1,000 subjects provided by 6 global collaborators. A de-identified subject ID, COVID-19 status, age in years and sex were almost always included in the sample metadata. Where HLA class I and class II types were available, the types were taken from metadata supplied by the sample provider, not from assay-based typing. Results the study describes overall, beyond this receptor: How much clinical and demographic metadata was included differed by source and by participant, and the metadata was provided uncurated.

One collaborating source in Seattle enrolled patients during active infection and followed them longitudinally through the course of disease. The collaborating institutions used their own protocols to collect whole blood in K2EDTA tubes. Collaborator samples were shipped for TCRbeta analysis as frozen whole blood, isolated PBMCs, or DNA extracted from either sample type. The immunoSEQ Assay, a bias-controlled multiplex PCR, was used to amplify TCRbeta CDR3 regions from genomic DNA. The paper's processing steps were these. The number of nucleated cells in each sample was estimated from the amplification of reference gene primers within the assay. Sequence reads were collapsed and filtered to measure the absolute abundance of every unique TCRbeta CDR3 rearrangement. For each sample, productive Simpson clonality was calculated as the square root of Simpson's diversity index across productive rearrangements. Sourced from immuneACCESS, this table was stored by TCRdb with only in-frame sequences that have V and J called. A share of the clones is absent; for the studies checked, an unresolved V gene accounts for under half, and the remainder has no known explanation. The DNA gave D and trimming, while V, J and clone size come from that table. In this sample the table shows roughly 350,000 clones, 80% to 90% of which occur a single time. In total, the top ten clones hold roughly a tenth of the sample.

As regards this clone: Its antigen remains undetermined. Base qualities were left out, and no much larger clone turns up one base away.

Material: peripheral blood. This TCR came from a young woman with COVID-19, enrolled during active disease.

The encoded CDR3 is CASSQGTYQPQHF. Read as DNA, the sequence is TGTGCCAGCTCACAGGGGACATACCAGCCCCAGCATTTT. This chain is built from TRBV18 and TRBJ1-5; TRBD1 is a possible D gene, resting on 6 matching bases. Sequences KGHSH (CDR1) and LQKENI (CDR2) are obtained from the germline V gene. V and J lose 4 bases and 7 bases, and a span of 11 bases separates them. Including the terminal cysteine and phenylalanine, the CDR3 comprises 13 residues. Just the 39-base CDR3 DNA is kept, in frame starting at base 1.